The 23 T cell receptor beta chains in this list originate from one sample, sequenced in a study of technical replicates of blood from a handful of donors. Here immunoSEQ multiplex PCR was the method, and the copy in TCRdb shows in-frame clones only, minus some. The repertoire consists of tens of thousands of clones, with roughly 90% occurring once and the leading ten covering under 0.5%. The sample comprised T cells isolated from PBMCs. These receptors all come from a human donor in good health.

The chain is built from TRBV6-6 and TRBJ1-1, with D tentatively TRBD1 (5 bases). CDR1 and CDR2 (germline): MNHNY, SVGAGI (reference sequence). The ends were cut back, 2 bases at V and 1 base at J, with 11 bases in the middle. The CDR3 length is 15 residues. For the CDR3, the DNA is TGTGCCAGCAGTTACGTCCGGACACAGAACACTGAAGCTTTCTTT. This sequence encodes CASSYVRTQNTEAFF.

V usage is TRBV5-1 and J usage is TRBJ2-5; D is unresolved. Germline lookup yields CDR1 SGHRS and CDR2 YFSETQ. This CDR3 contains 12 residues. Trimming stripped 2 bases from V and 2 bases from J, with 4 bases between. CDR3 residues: CASSLLQETQYF. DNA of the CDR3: TGCGCCAGCAGCTTACTGCAAGAGACCCAGTACTTC.

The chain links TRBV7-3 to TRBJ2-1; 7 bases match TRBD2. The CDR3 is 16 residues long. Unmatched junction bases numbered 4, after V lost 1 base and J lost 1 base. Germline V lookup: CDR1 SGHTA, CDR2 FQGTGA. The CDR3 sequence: CASSLREGISYNEQFF. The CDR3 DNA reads TGTGCCAGCAGCTTAAGGGAGGGGATATCCTACAATGAGCAGTTCTTC.

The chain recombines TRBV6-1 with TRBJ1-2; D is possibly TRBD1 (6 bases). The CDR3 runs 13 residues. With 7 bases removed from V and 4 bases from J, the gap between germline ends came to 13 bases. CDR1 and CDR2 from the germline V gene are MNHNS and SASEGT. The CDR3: CASISTGTYGYTF. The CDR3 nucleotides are TGTGCCAGCATTAGTACAGGGACCTATGGCTACACCTTC.

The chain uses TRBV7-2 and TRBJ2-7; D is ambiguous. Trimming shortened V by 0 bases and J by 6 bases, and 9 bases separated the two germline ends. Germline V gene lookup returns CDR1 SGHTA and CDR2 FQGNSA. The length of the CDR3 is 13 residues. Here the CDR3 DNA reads TGTGCCAGCAGCTTAGCCGACATAAGCGAGCAGTACTTC. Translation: CASSLADISEQYF. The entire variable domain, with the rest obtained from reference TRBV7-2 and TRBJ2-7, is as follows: GAGVSQSPSNKVTEKGKDVELRCDPISGHTALYWYRQSLGQGLEFLIYFQGNSAPDKSGLPSDRFSAERTGGSVSTLTIQRTQQEDSAVYLCASSLADISEQYFGPGTRLTVT.

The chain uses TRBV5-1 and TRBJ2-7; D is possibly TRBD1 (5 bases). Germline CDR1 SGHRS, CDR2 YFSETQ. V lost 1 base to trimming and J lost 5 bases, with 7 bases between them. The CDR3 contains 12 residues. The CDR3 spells CASSLSGNEQYF. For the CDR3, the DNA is TGCGCCAGCAGCTTGTCAGGGAACGAGCAGTACTTC.

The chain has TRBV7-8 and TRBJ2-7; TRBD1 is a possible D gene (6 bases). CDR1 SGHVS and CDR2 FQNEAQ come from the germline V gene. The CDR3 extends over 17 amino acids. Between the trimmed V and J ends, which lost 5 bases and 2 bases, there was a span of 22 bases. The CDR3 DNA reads TGTGCCAGCAGCGTGCCGGGACATGGGGCTTCTGCCTACGAGCAGTACTTC. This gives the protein CASSVPGHGASAYEQYF.

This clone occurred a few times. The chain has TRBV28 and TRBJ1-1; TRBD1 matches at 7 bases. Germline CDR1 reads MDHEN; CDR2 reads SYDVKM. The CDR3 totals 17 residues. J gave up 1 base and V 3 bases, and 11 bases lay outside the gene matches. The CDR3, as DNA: TGTGCCAGCAGTTTTACATCCGAGGGGGCGCGGAACACTGAAGCTTTCTTT. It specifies CASSFTSEGARNTEAFF.

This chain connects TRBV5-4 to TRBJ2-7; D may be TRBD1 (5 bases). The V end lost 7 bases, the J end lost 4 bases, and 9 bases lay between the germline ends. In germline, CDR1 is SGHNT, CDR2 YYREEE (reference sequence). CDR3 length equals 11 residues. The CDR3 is CASHQGYEQYF. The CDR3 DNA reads TGTGCCAGCCATCAGGGATACGAGCAGTACTTC. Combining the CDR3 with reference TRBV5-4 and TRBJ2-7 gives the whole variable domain ETGVTQSPTHLIKTRGQQVTLRCSSQSGHNTVSWYQQALGQGPQFIFQYYREEENGRGNFPPRFSGLQFPNYSSELNVNALELDDSALYLCASHQGYEQYFGPGTRLTVT.

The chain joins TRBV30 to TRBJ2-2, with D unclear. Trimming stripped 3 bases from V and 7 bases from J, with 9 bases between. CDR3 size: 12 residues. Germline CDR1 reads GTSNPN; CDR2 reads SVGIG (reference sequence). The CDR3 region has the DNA TGTGCCTGGAGCCCCGGTGACGGGGAGCTGTTTTTT. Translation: CAWSPGDGELFF.

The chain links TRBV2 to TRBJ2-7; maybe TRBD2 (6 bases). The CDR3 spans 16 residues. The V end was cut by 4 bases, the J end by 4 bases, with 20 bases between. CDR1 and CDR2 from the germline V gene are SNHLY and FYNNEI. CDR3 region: CASSGRSVGLPYEQYF. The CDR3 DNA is TGTGCCAGCAGTGGGCGAAGCGTGGGACTTCCATACGAGCAGTACTTC.

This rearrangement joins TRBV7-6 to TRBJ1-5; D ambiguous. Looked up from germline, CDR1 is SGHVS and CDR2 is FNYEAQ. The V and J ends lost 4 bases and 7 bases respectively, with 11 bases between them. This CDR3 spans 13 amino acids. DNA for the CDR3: TGTGCCAGCAGCTGGGGAGTTGACCAGCCCCAGCATTTT. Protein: CASSWGVDQPQHF.

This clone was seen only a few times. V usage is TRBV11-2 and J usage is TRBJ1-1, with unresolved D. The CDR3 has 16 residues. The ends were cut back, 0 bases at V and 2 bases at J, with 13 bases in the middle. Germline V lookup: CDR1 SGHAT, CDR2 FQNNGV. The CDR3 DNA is TGTGCCAGCAGCTTAGACAGCCCCGGGTTCAACACTGAAGCTTTCTTT. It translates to CASSLDSPGFNTEAFF.

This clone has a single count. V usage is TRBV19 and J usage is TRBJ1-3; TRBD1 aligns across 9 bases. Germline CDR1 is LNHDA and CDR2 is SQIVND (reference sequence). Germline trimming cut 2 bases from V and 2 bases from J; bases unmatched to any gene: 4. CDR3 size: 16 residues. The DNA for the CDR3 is TGTGCCAGTAGTATACCTGGACAGGGGACTGGAAACACCATATATTTT. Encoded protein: CASSIPGQGTGNTIYF.

The CDR3 DNA sequence: TGTGCCAGCAGCTTGGAAATTGGTTTAGGGGGACAAAACATTCAGTACTTC. Encoded protein: CASSLEIGLGGQNIQYF. The V gene is TRBV5-6, the J gene TRBJ2-4; tentative D call: TRBD1 (6 bases). CDR1 and CDR2 (germline): SGHDT, YYEEEE. V dropped 0 bases and J dropped 5 bases, with 18 bases sitting between them. The CDR3 is 17 amino acids.

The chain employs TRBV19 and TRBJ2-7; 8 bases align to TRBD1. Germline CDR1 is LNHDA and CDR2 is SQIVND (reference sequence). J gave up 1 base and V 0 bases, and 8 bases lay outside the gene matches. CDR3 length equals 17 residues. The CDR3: CASSIDPDRAGSYEQYF. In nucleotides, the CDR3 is TGTGCCAGTAGTATAGACCCGGACAGGGCGGGGTCCTACGAGCAGTACTTC.

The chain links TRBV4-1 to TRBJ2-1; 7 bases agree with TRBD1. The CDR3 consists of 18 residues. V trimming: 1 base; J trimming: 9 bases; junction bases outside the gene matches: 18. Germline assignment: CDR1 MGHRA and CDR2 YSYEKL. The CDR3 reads CASSQVGRRQGSGFEQFF. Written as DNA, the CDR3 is TGCGCCAGCAGCCAAGTGGGTCGGAGACAGGGAAGTGGTTTTGAGCAGTTCTTC.

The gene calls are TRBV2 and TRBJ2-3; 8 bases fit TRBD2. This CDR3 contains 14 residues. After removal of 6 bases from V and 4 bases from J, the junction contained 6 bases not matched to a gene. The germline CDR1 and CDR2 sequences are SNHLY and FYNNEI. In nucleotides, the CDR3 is TGTGCCAGCAGGCAAGGGACTAGTGCAGATACGCAGTATTTT. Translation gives CASRQGTSADTQYF.

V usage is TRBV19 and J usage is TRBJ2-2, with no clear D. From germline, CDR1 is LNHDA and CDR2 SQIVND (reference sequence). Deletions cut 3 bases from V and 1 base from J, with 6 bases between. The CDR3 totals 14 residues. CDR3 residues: CASSINGNTGELFF. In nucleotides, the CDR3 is TGTGCCAGTAGTATTAACGGGAACACCGGGGAGCTGTTTTTT.

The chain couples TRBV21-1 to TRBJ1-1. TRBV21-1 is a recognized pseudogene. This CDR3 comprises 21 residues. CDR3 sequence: CASSKRPSRMRGFLLNTEAFF. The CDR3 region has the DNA TGTGCCAGCAGCAAAAGGCCTTCTAGGATGAGAGGTTTTTTACTGAACACTGAAGCTTTCTTT.

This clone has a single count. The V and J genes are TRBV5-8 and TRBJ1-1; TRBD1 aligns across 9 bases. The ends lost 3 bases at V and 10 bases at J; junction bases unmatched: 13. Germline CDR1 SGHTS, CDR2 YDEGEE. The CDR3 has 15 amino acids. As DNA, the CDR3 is TGTGCCAGCAGCTATTACAGGGGGCCAGGCCCAGGAGCTTTCTTT. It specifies CASSYYRGPGPGAFF. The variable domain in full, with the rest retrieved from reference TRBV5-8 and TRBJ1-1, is EAGVTQSPTHLIKTRGQQATLRCSPISGHTSVYWYQQALGLGLQFLLWYDEGEERNRGNFPPRFSGRQFPNYSSELNVNALELEDSALYLCASSYYRGPGPGAFFGQGTRLTVV.

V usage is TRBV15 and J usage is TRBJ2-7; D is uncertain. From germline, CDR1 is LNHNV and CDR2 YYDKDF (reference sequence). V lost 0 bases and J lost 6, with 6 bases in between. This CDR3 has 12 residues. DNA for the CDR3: TGTGCCACCAGCAGAGACGGTTTCGAGCAGTACTTC. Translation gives CATSRDGFEQYF.

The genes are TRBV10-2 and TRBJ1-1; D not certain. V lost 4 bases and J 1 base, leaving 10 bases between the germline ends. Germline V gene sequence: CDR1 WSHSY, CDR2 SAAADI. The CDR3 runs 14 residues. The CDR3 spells CASSVNRRNTEAFF. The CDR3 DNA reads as TGCGCCAGCAGTGTGAACAGAAGGAACACTGAAGCTTTCTTT.